This entry lists 21 T cell receptor beta chains sequenced from one sample in a study of T cell responses to AZD1222 COVID-19 vaccine. The assay was immunoSEQ multiplex PCR, and TCRdb's table has in-frame clones only and misses some. The table lists roughly 51,000 clones, around 86% of them singletons, with around 7% in the top ten. Sample: peripheral blood, taken 28 days after the second AZD1222 dose. These receptors came from an adult who received the AZD1222 COVID-19 vaccine.

The genes are TRBV28 and TRBJ2-6; 7 bases are shared with TRBD1. Trimming removed 2 bases from V and 0 bases from J; junction bases left unmatched: 7. Germline V gives CDR1 MDHEN, CDR2 SYDVKM. The length of the CDR3 is 18 residues. CDR3 amino acids: CASSLVGQVVSGANVLTF. For the CDR3, the DNA is TGTGCCAGCAGTTTAGTTGGACAGGTTGTCTCTGGGGCCAACGTCCTGACTTTC.

The CDR3, as DNA: TGCGCCAGCAGCCAAAGGGGGGGACAGGGCAATCAGCCCCAGCATTTT. This sequence encodes CASSQRGGQGNQPQHF. The chain recombines TRBV4-1 with TRBJ1-5, with 8 nucleotides matching TRBD1. The germline gives CDR1 MGHRA, CDR2 YSYEKL. V dropped 2 bases and J dropped 2; count of bases not matched to a gene: 5. The CDR3 covers 16 residues.

The chain is built from TRBV28 and TRBJ1-4; 9 bases agree with TRBD1. Per the germline V gene, CDR1 is MDHEN and CDR2 is SYDVKM. Losses at the gene ends were 5 bases for V and 7 bases for J; bases not matched to a gene: 2. CDR3 size: 13 residues. The CDR3 sequence: CASSGTGFEKLFF. Here the CDR3 DNA reads TGTGCCAGCAGTGGGACAGGGTTTGAAAAACTGTTTTTT.

The V gene is TRBV7-9, the J gene TRBJ2-1; weak D call: TRBD2 (5 bases). Trimming pared 4 bases from V and 2 bases from J, leaving 6 bases between. This CDR3 comprises 13 residues. The germline gives CDR1 SEHNR, CDR2 FQNEAQ (reference sequence). The CDR3 coding sequence is TGTGCCAGCAGCTCCGGGACCTACAATGAGCAGTTCTTC. Its protein product is CASSSGTYNEQFF.

J is TRBJ2-7 and V is TRBV29-1, with D hard to call. The CDR3 covers 13 residues. Trimming removed 7 bases from V and 6 bases from J, with 19 bases in between. Germline CDR1 is SQVTM and CDR2 is ANQGSEA. The CDR3 nucleotides read TGCAGCGGGCTCTCGGCTTTGGGTGCCGAGCAGTACTTC. Translation gives CSGLSALGAEQYF.

The rearrangement links TRBV5-1 to TRBJ1-1; TRBD1 matches at 11 bases. CDR3 length: 15 amino acids. Germline V CDR1 and CDR2: SGHRS, YFSETQ. The junction had 2 bases not matched to a gene; V was cut back by 0 bases and J by 4 bases. Here the CDR3 reads CASSLEGQGATEAFF. In DNA, the CDR3 is TGCGCCAGCAGCTTGGAAGGACAGGGGGCCACTGAAGCTTTCTTT.

V and J are TRBV27 and TRBJ2-1; D remains unclear. Germline values: CDR1 MNHEY, CDR2 SMNVEV (reference sequence). The CDR3 has 13 amino acids. V was shortened by 7 bases and J by 6 bases, with 13 bases between the two germline ends. CDR3 region: CASTSPFSNEQFF. The DNA of the CDR3 is TGTGCCAGCACTTCTCCTTTCAGCAATGAGCAGTTCTTC.

The chain joins TRBV6-6 to TRBJ2-7; 7 nucleotides agree with TRBD1. The germline gives CDR1 MNHNY, CDR2 SVGAGI (reference sequence). The CDR3 covers 13 residues. J lost 5 bases, V lost 6 bases, and 7 bases had no gene match. DNA for the CDR3: TGTGCCAGCAGGAGGGGACAGATCGACGAGCAGTACTTC. This encodes CASRRGQIDEQYF.

The chain has TRBV14 and TRBJ2-1; TRBD1 matches 8 bases. The CDR3 runs to 15 residues. The germline V gene encodes CDR1 SGHDN and CDR2 FVKESK. J lost 2 bases, V lost 4 bases, and 4 bases had no gene match. In DNA, the CDR3 is TGTGCCAGCAGCCGGGGCAGGGGGCCCTACAATGAGCAGTTCTTC. Its protein product is CASSRGRGPYNEQFF.

The chain has TRBV9 and TRBJ1-2; D gene unclear. This CDR3 is built from 13 residues. With 4 bases removed from V and 6 bases from J, the gap between germline ends came to 13 bases. Per germline, CDR1 SGDLS and CDR2 YYNGEE. This CDR3 is CASSSQVRDGYTF. CDR3 nucleotide sequence: TGTGCCAGCAGCTCCCAGGTTCGGGATGGCTACACCTTC. Full variable domain (missing parts from reference TRBV9 and TRBJ1-2): DSGVTQTPKHLITATGQRVTLRCSPRSGDLSVYWYQQSLDQGLQFLIQYYNGEERAKGNILERFSAQQFPDLHSELNLSSLELGDSALYFCASSSQVRDGYTFGSGTRLTVV.

Points on this clone: One end of the junction does not line up with germline, which may come from a read error. The chain is built from TRBV6-1 and TRBJ2-7; D is unclear. Germline CDR1 and CDR2: MNHNS and SASEGT. This CDR3 region has 13 residues. The chain's CDR3 is CASSKASSYEQYF. The CDR3 DNA sequence: TGTGCCAGCAGTAAAGCTTCCTCCTACGAGCAGTACTTC.

The genes are TRBV7-9 and TRBJ2-7; TRBD2 matches 7 bases. The CDR3 has 15 residues. Germline V CDR1 and CDR2: SEHNR, FQNEAQ (reference sequence). The trim removed 5 bases at V and 5 bases at J, leaving 12 bases unmatched. The CDR3 spells CASSPPGGRVHEQYF. CDR3 coding DNA: TGTGCCAGCAGCCCCCCGGGAGGCAGAGTCCACGAGCAGTACTTC. Variable domain in full (rest from reference TRBV7-9 and TRBJ2-7): DTGVSQNPRHKITKRGQNVTFRCDPISEHNRLYWYRQTLGQGPEFLTYFQNEAQLEKSRLLSDRFSAERPKGSFSTLEIQRTEQGDSAMYLCASSPPGGRVHEQYFGPGTRLTVT.

This chain links TRBV20-1 with TRBJ2-1; TRBD2 agrees at 9 bases. Germline loops: CDR1 DFQATT, CDR2 SNEGSKA (reference sequence). The CDR3 covers 13 residues. V lost 3 bases, J lost 8 bases, and 5 bases stayed unmatched. This CDR3 is CSASPQREDEQFF. The CDR3 DNA reads as TGCAGTGCTAGTCCCCAGCGGGAGGATGAGCAGTTCTTC.

This chain links TRBV18 with TRBJ1-3; 9 positions agree with TRBD1. Germline assignment: CDR1 KGHSH and CDR2 LQKENI. J lost 0 bases, V lost 4 bases, and 7 bases had no gene match. The CDR3 totals 17 residues. CDR3 DNA sequence: TGTGCCAGCTCACGGTTGACAGGGGGAAACTCTGGAAACACCATATATTTT. This sequence encodes CASSRLTGGNSGNTIYF.

V gene TRBV9 combines with J gene TRBJ2-7, with 7 positions matching TRBD1. Germline V CDR1 and CDR2: SGDLS, YYNGEE. CDR3 length equals 14 residues. J was trimmed by 5 bases and V by 4 bases; bases with no gene match: 9. The CDR3 DNA reads as TGTGCCAGCAGCCCGATGACAGGGTCGGACGAGCAGTACTTC. Translating it yields CASSPMTGSDEQYF. Looking up the rest from reference TRBV9 and TRBJ2-7 gives the full variable domain: DSGVTQTPKHLITATGQRVTLRCSPRSGDLSVYWYQQSLDQGLQFLIQYYNGEERAKGNILERFSAQQFPDLHSELNLSSLELGDSALYFCASSPMTGSDEQYFGPGTRLTVT.

The chain uses TRBV7-7 and TRBJ2-1, with TRBD2 identical over 14 bases. Trimming cost V 5 bases and J 9 bases; bases outside gene matches: 6. The CDR3 loop spans 15 amino acids. The V gene's germline CDR1 is SSHAT and CDR2 FNYEAQ (reference sequence). The DNA of the CDR3 is TGTGCCAGCAGCCTCGGGACTAGCGGGAGTGGTGAGCAGTTCTTC. This codes for CASSLGTSGSGEQFF.

The rearrangement uses TRBV3-1 (or the pseudogene TRBV3-2) and TRBJ2-7, with D possibly being TRBD1 (5 bases). V lost 6 bases and J 7 bases, leaving 10 bases between the germline ends. The CDR3 spans 11 residues. Per the germline V gene, CDR1 is LGHDT and CDR2 is YNNKEL (reference sequence). CDR3 bases: TGTGCCAGCAGGGATAAGGGGGAGCAGTACTTC. Translated, it gives CASRDKGEQYF.

CDR3 protein: CASSQGPGPQETQYF. In nucleotides, the CDR3 is TGTGCCAGCAGCCAAGGGCCAGGACCCCAAGAGACCCAGTACTTC. The chain combines TRBV3-1 (or the pseudogene TRBV3-2) with TRBJ2-5; D is unresolved. Germline V lookup: CDR1 LGHDT, CDR2 YNNKEL (reference sequence). The V gene lost 1 base and the J gene lost 1 base, with 10 bases spanning the gap. This CDR3 region has 15 residues.

The chain combines TRBV12-3 or TRBV12-4 with TRBJ2-3; TRBD2 matches at 7 bases. V lost 5 bases and J lost 10; bases outside the gene matches: 6. The CDR3 loop spans 12 amino acids. DNA for the CDR3: TGTGCCAGCAGTATGACTAGCCCCGCGCAGTATTTT. It encodes CASSMTSPAQYF.

V gene TRBV27 combines with J gene TRBJ2-7; D is perhaps TRBD1 (5 bases). The CDR3 length is 15 residues. The germline gives CDR1 MNHEY, CDR2 SMNVEV (reference sequence). The ends were cut back, 6 bases at V and 0 bases at J, with 15 bases in the middle. The CDR3 nucleotides are TGTGCCAGCAGCCTCGTGGGGCAGGTCTCCTACGAGCAGTACTTC. Its translation: CASSLVGQVSYEQYF.

The rearrangement links TRBV19 to TRBJ2-4, with 11 positions matching TRBD2. Germline V gene sequence: CDR1 LNHDA, CDR2 SQIVND (reference sequence). V trimming: 7 bases; J trimming: 0 bases; junction bases outside the gene matches: 8. The CDR3 is made up of 17 amino acids. The CDR3 nucleotides read TGTGCCAGTACCCCTAGCGGGAGGATTTTAGCCAAAAACATTCAGTACTTC. It specifies CASTPSGRILAKNIQYF.